The present T cell receptor beta chain was sequenced within a study of CD8 T cells in ankylosing spondylitis. The study's findings and limits: Several highly homologous variants formed a TCR beta motif that appeared characteristic of ankylosing spondylitis blood. Reports say disease-linked clones showed up significantly more in matched ankylosing spondylitis synovial fluid.

On this clonotype itself: Its antigen is undetermined.

TCRdb independently ran MiXCR on the 5' RACE reads; one entry per CDR3 protein. The repertoire holds 400,000 or so distinct CDR3 sequences, roughly a quarter seen once, with roughly 0.9% in the top ten. Trimming left V 5 bases short and J 5 bases short, with 15 bases between. The CDR3 is 14 amino acids. Germline assignment: CDR1 WNHNN and CDR2 SYGVQD (reference sequence). The clonotype comes from a male donor with ankylosing spondylitis. The rearrangement links TRBV10-1 to TRBJ1-1; unclear D gene. Input material: blood, either unsorted or a sorted T cell fraction (not recorded which). CDR3 loop: CASSSTVGGTEAFF. CDR3 coding DNA: TGCGCCAGCAGTTCGACGGTTGGCGGGACTGAAGCTTTCTTT.